The sequence of this T cell receptor beta chain was determined in a study of OX40 agonist ivuxolimab in advanced cancers. Study information: Enrolled patients in dose escalation had cancers that were hepatocellular carcinoma, melanoma, renal cell or head and neck cancer.

Prior autoimmune disease or systemic immunosuppression barred patients. Libraries were prepared by immunoSEQ multiplex PCR; TCRdb keeps only in-frame clonotypes and omits some of them. This table has 15,000 to 20,000 clones, about 90% appearing once. The germline gives CDR1 SGHTA, CDR2 FQGTGA. V was pared by 2 bases and J by 4 bases, with 6 bases between. The CDR3 covers 13 residues. V is TRBV7-3 and J is TRBJ2-1; D uncertain. This clonotype originated in an adult with an advanced solid tumor such as melanoma, head and neck, liver or kidney cancer. The starting material was CD4+ or CD8+ T cells sorted from blood, obtained in a trial of the OX40 agonist ivuxolimab. CDR3 sequence: CASSLSRYNEQFF. The DNA of the CDR3 is TGTGCCAGCAGCTTATCCAGATACAATGAGCAGTTCTTC. Variable domain in full (rest from reference TRBV7-3 and TRBJ2-1): GAGVSQTPSNKVTEKGKYVELRCDPISGHTALYWYRQSLGQGPEFLIYFQGTGAADDSGLPNDRFFAVRPEGSVSTLKIQRTERGDSAVYLCASSLSRYNEQFFGPGTRLTVL.